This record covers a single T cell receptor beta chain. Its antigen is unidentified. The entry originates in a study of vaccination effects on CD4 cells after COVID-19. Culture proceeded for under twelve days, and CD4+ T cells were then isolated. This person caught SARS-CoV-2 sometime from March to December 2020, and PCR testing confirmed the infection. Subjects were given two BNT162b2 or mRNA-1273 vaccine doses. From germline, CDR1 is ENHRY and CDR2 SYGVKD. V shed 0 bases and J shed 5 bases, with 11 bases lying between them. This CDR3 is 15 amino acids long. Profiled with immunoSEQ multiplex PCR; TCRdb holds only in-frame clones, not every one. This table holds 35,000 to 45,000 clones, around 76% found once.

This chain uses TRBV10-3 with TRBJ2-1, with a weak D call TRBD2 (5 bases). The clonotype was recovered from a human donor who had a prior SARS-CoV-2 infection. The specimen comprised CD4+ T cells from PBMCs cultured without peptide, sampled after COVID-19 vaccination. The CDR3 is CAISESMLANNEQFF. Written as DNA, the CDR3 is TGTGCCATCAGTGAGTCTATGCTAGCTAACAATGAGCAGTTCTTC.